This T cell receptor beta chain emerged from a study of blood T cells in healthy people across ages. Germline V CDR1 and CDR2: SGHVS, FNYEAQ. The trim removed 5 bases at V and 0 bases at J, leaving 6 bases unmatched. The CDR3 spans 16 residues. Every donor gave around 10 milliliters of peripheral blood. With a J-beta primer mix and a sample-barcoded 5' primer, a second PCR ran about 6 to 11 cycles. TCRdb analysed the 5' RACE reads with MiXCR anew, one entry per CDR3 protein. This sample has about 930,000 distinct CDR3 sequences, with around 29% found just once. With respect to this clonotype: Antigen unknown.

Findings and caveats of the study: Diversity figures derived from one million T cells were judged to underestimate the true value.

The data were also submitted as part of a second study, on T cells of mothers and their children. That paper notes: Similar thymic selection effects on TCR recombination output appear in pairs, both related and unrelated. Related mother-child pairs shared slightly more overlap than unrelated pairs, but the difference was non-significant.

The sequence was collected from a woman aged 40-49 years in good health. The chain recombines TRBV7-6 with TRBJ1-5; 8 positions agree with TRBD1. The sequencing input was blood. The CDR3 spells CASSPEQGDSNQPQHF. CDR3 nucleotides: TGTGCCAGCAGCCCCGAACAGGGGGATAGCAATCAGCCCCAGCATTTT. Combining the CDR3 with reference TRBV7-6 and TRBJ1-5 gives the whole variable domain GAGVSQSPRYKVTKRGQDVALRCDPISGHVSLYWYRQALGQGPEFLTYFNYEAQQDKSGLPNDRFSAERPEGSISTLTIQRTEQRDSAMYRCASSPEQGDSNQPQHFGDGTRLSIL.